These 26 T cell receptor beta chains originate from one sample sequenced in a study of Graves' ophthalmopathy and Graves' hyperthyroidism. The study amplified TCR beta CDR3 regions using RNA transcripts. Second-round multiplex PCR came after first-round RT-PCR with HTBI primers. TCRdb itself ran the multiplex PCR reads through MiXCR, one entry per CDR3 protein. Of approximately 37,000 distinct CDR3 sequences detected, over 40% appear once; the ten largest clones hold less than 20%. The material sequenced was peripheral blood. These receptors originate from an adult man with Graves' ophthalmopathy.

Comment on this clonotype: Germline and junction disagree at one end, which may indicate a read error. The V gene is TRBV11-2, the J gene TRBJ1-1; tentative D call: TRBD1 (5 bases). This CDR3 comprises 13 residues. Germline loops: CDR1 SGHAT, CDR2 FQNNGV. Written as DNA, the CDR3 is TGTACCAGCAGCTTAGCCGGGGGAACTGAAGCTTTCTTT. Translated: CTSSLAGGTEAFF.

CDR3: CASKLLGPEEKLFF. In DNA form, the CDR3 reads TGTGCCAGCAAGCTATTAGGACCTGAGGAAAAACTGTTTTTT. The chain couples TRBV2 to TRBJ1-4, with unresolved D. CDR1 and CDR2 (germline): SNHLY, FYNNEI. The germline V and J ends were trimmed by 7 bases and 8 bases, with 17 bases remaining between them. CDR3 length: 14 amino acids.

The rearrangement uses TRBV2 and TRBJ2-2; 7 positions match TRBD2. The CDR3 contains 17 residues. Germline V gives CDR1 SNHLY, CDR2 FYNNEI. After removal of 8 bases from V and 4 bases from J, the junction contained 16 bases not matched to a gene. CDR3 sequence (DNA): TGTGCCAGCCATATTACTAGCGAGACGACGAGCACCGGGGAGCTGTTTTTT. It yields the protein CASHITSETTSTGELFF.

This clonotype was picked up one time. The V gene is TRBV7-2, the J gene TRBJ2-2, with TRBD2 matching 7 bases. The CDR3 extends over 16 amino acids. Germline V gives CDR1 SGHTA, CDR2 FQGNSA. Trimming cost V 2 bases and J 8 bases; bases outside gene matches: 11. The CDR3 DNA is TGTGCCAGCAGCTTATTCGGCGGGAGCTCCCGGGGGGAGCTGTTTTTT. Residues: CASSLFGGSSRGELFF.

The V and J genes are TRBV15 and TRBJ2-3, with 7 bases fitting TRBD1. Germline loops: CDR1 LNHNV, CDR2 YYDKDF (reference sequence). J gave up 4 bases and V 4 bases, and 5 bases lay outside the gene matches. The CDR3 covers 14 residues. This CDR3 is CATSNGQEADTQYF. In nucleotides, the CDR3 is TGTGCCACCAGCAACGGACAGGAGGCAGATACGCAGTATTTT.

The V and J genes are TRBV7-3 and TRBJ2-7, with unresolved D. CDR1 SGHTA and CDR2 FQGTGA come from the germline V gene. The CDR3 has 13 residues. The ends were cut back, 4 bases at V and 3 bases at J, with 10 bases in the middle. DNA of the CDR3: TGTGCCAGCAGCTCCGACCTGGGCTACGAGCAGTACTTC. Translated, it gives CASSSDLGYEQYF.

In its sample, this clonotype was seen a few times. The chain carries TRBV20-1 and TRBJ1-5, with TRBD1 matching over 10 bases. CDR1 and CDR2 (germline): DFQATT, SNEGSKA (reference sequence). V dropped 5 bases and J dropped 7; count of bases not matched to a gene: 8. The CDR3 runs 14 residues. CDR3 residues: CSAWAGQGLQPQHF. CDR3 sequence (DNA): TGCAGTGCTTGGGCGGGACAGGGGTTACAGCCCCAGCATTTT.

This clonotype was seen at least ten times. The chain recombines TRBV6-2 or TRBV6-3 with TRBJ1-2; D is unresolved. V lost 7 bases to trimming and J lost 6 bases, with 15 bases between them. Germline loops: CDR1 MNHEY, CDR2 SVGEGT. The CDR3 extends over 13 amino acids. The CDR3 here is CASNDLPTHGYTF. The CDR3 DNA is TGTGCCAGCAATGACCTCCCCACCCATGGCTACACCTTC.

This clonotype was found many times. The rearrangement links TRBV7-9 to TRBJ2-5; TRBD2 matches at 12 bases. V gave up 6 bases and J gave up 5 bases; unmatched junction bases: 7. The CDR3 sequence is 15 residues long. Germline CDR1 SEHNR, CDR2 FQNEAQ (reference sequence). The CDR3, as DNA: TGTGCCAGCAGGCCGACTAGCGGGAGTGGGGAGACCCAGTACTTC. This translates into CASRPTSGSGETQYF.

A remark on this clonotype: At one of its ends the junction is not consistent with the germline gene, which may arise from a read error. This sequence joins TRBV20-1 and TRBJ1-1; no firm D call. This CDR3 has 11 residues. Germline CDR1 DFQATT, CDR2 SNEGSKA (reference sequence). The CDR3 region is CSASGPSGALF. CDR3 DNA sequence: TGCAGTGCTAGTGGACCCTCTGGAGCTCTCTTT.

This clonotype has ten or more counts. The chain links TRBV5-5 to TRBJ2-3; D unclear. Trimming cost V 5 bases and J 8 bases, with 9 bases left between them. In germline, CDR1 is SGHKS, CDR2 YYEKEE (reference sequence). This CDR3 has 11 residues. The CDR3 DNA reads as TGTGCCAGCAGTCCGGTGGGTACGCAGTATTTT. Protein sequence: CASSPVGTQYF.

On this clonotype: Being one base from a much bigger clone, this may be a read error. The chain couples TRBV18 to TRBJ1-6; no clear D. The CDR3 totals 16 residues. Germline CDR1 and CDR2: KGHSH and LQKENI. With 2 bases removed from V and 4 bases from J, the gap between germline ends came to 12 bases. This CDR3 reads CASSPSSVSYNSPLHF. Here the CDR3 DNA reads TGTGCCAGCTCACCATCGTCAGTCAGTTATAATTCACCCCTCCACTTT.

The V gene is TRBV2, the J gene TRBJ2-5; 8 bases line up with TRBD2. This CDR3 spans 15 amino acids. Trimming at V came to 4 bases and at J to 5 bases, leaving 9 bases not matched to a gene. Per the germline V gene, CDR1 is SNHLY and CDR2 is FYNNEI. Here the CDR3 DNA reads TGTGCCAGCAGTGCCGGGGCGGGGGGCCGGGAGACCCAGTACTTC. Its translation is CASSAGAGGRETQYF.

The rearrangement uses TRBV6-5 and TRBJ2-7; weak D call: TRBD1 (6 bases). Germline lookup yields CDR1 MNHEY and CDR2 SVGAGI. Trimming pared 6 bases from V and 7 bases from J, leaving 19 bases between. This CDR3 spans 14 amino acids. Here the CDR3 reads CASSSDRNTGEQYF. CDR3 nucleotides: TGTGCCAGCAGCTCAGACAGGAACACCGGGGAGCAGTACTTC.

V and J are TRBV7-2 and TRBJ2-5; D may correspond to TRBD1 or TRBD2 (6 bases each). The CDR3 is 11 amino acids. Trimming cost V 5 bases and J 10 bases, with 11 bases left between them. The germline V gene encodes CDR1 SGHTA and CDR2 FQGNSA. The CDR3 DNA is TGTGCCAGCAGCCCCGGAGGGGGCCAGTACTTC. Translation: CASSPGGGQYF.

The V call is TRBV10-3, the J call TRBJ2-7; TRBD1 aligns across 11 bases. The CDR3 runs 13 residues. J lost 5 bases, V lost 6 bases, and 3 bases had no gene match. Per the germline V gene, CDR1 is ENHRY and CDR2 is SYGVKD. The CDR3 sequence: CAISGQGADEQYF. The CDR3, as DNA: TGTGCCATCAGCGGACAGGGGGCGGACGAGCAGTACTTC.

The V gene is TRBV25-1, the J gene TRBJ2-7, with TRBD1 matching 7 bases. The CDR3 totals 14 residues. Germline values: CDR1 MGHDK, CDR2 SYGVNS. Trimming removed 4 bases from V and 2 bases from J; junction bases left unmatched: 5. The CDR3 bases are TGTGCCAGCAGTGGCCGGGACAGCCCCTACGAGCAGTACTTC. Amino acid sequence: CASSGRDSPYEQYF.

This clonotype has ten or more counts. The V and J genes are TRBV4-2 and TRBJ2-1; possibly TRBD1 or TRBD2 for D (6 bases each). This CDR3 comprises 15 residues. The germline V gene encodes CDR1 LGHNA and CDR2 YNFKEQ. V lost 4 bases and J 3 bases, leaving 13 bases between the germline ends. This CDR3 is CASSPRDTVYNEQFF. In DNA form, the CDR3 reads TGTGCCAGCAGCCCGCGGGACACCGTCTACAATGAGCAGTTCTTC.

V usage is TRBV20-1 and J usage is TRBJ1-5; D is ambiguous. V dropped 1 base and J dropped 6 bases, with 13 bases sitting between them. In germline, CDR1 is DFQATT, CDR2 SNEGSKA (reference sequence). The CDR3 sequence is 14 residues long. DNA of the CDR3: TGCAGTGCTAGAGCCTTGTCGAGCGGTCAGCCCCAGCATTTT. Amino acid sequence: CSARALSSGQPQHF.

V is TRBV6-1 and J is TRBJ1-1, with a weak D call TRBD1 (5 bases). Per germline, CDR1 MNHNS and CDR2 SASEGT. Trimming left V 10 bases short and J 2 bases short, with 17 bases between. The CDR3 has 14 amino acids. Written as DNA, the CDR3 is TGTGCCACCCGCCAGGGAGGGGCCAACACTGAAGCTTTCTTT. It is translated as CATRQGGANTEAFF.

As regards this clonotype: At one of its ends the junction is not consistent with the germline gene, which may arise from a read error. Here the CDR3 DNA reads TGTGCCAGCAGCTTGCAAGAAAACAGGGATCTACGGGGCTTCACCTTC. This encodes CASSLQENRDLRGFTF. The rearrangement uses TRBV5-6 and TRBJ1-2; D might be TRBD1 (6 bases). The CDR3 runs 16 residues. Per germline, CDR1 SGHDT and CDR2 YYEEEE.

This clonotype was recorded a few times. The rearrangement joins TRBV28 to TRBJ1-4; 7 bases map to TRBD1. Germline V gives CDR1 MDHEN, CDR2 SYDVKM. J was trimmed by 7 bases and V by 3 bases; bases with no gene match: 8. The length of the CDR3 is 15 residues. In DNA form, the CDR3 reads TGTGCCAGCAGTTTTACAGGGGTTTCCGGTGAAAAACTGTTTTTT. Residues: CASSFTGVSGEKLFF.

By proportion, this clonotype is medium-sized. For the CDR3, the DNA is TGCAGTGCTAGGGGATCACGCACGCAGTATTTT. Translating gives CSARGSRTQYF. The rearrangement uses TRBV20-1 and TRBJ2-3; no definite D call. Germline V CDR1 and CDR2: DFQATT, SNEGSKA (reference sequence). Deletions cut 3 bases from V and 9 bases from J, with 10 bases between. CDR3 size: 11 residues.

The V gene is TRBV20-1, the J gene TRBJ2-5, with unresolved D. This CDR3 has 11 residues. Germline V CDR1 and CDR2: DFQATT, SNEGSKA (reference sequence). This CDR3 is CSRGWLETQYF. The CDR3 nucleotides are TGCAGCCGAGGTTGGTTGGAGACCCAGTACTTC.

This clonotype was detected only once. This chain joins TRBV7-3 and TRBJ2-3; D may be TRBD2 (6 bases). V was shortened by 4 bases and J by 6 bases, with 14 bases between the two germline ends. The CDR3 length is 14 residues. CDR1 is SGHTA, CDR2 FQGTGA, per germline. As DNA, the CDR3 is TGTGCCAGCAGCTCCGTGGGGGGACTGGATACGCAGTATTTT. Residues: CASSSVGGLDTQYF.

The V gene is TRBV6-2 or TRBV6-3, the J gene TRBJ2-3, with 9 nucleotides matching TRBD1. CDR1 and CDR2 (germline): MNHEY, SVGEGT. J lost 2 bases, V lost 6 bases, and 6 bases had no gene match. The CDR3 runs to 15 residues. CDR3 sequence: CASRGTGSSTDTQYF. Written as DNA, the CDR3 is TGTGCCAGCAGAGGGACAGGGTCGTCCACAGATACGCAGTATTTT.